The 20 T cell receptor beta chains in this list originate from one sample, sequenced in a study of early T cells in non-severe SARS-CoV-2 infection. TCRdb independently ran MiXCR on the 5' RACE reads; one entry per CDR3 protein. The data show 45,000 to 65,000 distinct CDR3 sequences, about 9.1% seen once. Sequencing was done on a sample of whole blood. The source of these receptors is an adult who was a healthcare worker with PCR-confirmed SARS-CoV-2 infection or an uninfected control (not recorded which).

This clonotype was counted at least ten times. The chain employs TRBV2 and TRBJ2-1; 12 bases agree with TRBD2. Trimming cost V 7 bases and J 10 bases; bases outside gene matches: 11. There are 15 residues in the CDR3. CDR1 and CDR2 from the germline V gene are SNHLY and FYNNEI. The DNA of the CDR3 is TGTGCCAGCACCCTTTCGACTAGCGGGGGCGGAGAGCAGTTCTTC. It specifies CASTLSTSGGGEQFF.

This clonotype was recorded at least ten times. The chain has TRBV30 and TRBJ2-3; 8 bases are shared with TRBD1. Germline V gives CDR1 GTSNPN, CDR2 SVGIG (reference sequence). J was trimmed by 5 bases and V by 0 bases; bases with no gene match: 13. This CDR3 region has 17 residues. Here the CDR3 reads CAWSVLGQGARGDTQYF. CDR3 sequence (DNA): TGTGCCTGGAGTGTACTAGGTCAGGGGGCGCGCGGAGATACGCAGTATTTT.

This clonotype was counted ten times or more. The gene calls are TRBV20-1 and TRBJ1-6, with unresolved D. The germline gives CDR1 DFQATT, CDR2 SNEGSKA (reference sequence). The CDR3 totals 13 residues. Trimming left V 6 bases short and J 6 bases short, with 12 bases between. The CDR3 is CSAGKGVNSPLHF. In DNA form, the CDR3 reads TGCAGTGCCGGGAAGGGAGTTAATTCACCCCTCCACTTT.

In this sample, this clonotype turned up a few times. The rearrangement links TRBV9 to TRBJ2-1; D may be TRBD1 (7 bases). The length of the CDR3 is 17 residues. V lost 0 bases and J lost 9, with 22 bases in between. CDR1 and CDR2 (germline): SGDLS, YYNGEE. The CDR3 region is CASSVGSSQGGLSEQFF. For the CDR3, the DNA is TGTGCCAGCAGCGTAGGGAGTAGCCAGGGGGGTCTCAGTGAGCAGTTCTTC.

Many counts were recorded for this clonotype. The rearrangement links TRBV11-3 to TRBJ2-1; 10 bases agree with TRBD2. CDR1 and CDR2 (germline): SGHNT, YENEEA. CDR3 length equals 17 residues. Losses at the gene ends were 3 bases for V and 2 bases for J; bases not matched to a gene: 7. CDR3 in amino acids: CASSLSSGGAPYNEQFF. CDR3 bases: TGTGCCAGCAGCTTGTCCAGCGGGGGGGCCCCCTACAATGAGCAGTTCTTC.

Ten or more counts support this clonotype. The chain combines TRBV29-1 with TRBJ2-3; 10 positions match TRBD2. The CDR3 extends over 15 amino acids. Germline V gene data show CDR1 as SQVTM and CDR2 as ANQGSEA. The V and J ends lost 4 bases and 8 bases, in that order; junction bases with no gene match: 12. DNA of the CDR3: TGCAGCGTTGCGGGGGGGGGACTAGCGTTCGCTACGCAGTATTTT. This codes for CSVAGGGLAFATQYF.

This clonotype was seen at least ten times. The J gene is TRBJ2-1, the V gene TRBV19; TRBD1 matches 9 bases. CDR1 and CDR2 (germline): LNHDA, SQIVND (reference sequence). The CDR3 sequence is 16 residues long. Unmatched junction bases numbered 13, after V lost 7 bases and J lost 6 bases. The DNA of the CDR3 is TGTGCCAGTAAAGACAGGGGGTTAAGACGAGCCAATGAGCAGTTCTTC. Amino acid sequence: CASKDRGLRRANEQFF.

This clonotype was found many times. The chain links TRBV30 to TRBJ1-2; D remains unclear. This CDR3 is built from 12 residues. Germline V lookup: CDR1 GTSNPN, CDR2 SVGIG (reference sequence). Trimming pared 0 bases from V and 4 bases from J, leaving 6 bases between. The CDR3 DNA is TGTGCCTGGAGTGTATCAACCTATGGCTACACCTTC. Amino acid sequence: CAWSVSTYGYTF.

This clonotype was seen many times. CDR3 bases: TGTGCCAGCAGCCCGAGGTCCGATGTCGATGAGCAGTTCTTC. It codes for CASSPRSDVDEQFF. V and J are TRBV3-1 and TRBJ2-1, with D hard to call. V lost 4 bases and J lost 8, with 15 bases in between. CDR3 length: 14 residues. The V gene's germline CDR1 is LGHDT and CDR2 YNNKEL (reference sequence).

The chain joins TRBV7-9 to TRBJ2-7; D unclear. V was shortened by 5 bases and J by 0 bases, with 5 bases between the two germline ends. CDR1 is SEHNR, CDR2 FQNEAQ, per germline (reference sequence). The length of the CDR3 is 12 residues. This CDR3 reads CASSLYSYEQYF. CDR3 DNA sequence: TGTGCCAGCAGCCTCTACTCCTACGAGCAGTACTTC. Full variable domain (outside the CDR3, taken from reference TRBV7-9 and TRBJ2-7): DTGVSQNPRHKITKRGQNVTFRCDPISEHNRLYWYRQTLGQGPEFLTYFQNEAQLEKSRLLSDRFSAERPKGSFSTLEIQRTEQGDSAMYLCASSLYSYEQYFGPGTRLTVT.

This clonotype was recorded at least ten times. This chain uses TRBV5-1 with TRBJ2-2, with D tentatively TRBD1 (6 bases). The CDR3 is made up of 15 amino acids. The V gene lost 4 bases and the J gene lost 4 bases, with 14 bases spanning the gap. Germline V CDR1 and CDR2: SGHRS, YFSETQ. CDR3 in DNA: TGCGCCAGCAGCATTACAGGGCCGGGCACCGGGGAGCTGTTTTTT. Translating gives CASSITGPGTGELFF.

This clonotype was detected many times. The chain joins TRBV7-9 to TRBJ2-7; D perhaps matches TRBD1 (6 bases). The germline gives CDR1 SEHNR, CDR2 FQNEAQ (reference sequence). The CDR3 totals 14 residues. V lost 0 bases and J 1 base, leaving 7 bases between the germline ends. CDR3 protein: CASSLAGQSYEQYF. The CDR3 DNA reads TGTGCCAGCAGCTTAGCTGGACAGTCCTACGAGCAGTACTTC.

This clonotype was picked up many times. V gene TRBV3-1 combines with J gene TRBJ2-2; D is unresolved. CDR3 length equals 17 residues. Trimming removed 0 bases from V and 4 bases from J, with 15 bases in between. Germline assignment: CDR1 LGHDT and CDR2 YNNKEL (reference sequence). In DNA form, the CDR3 reads TGTGCCAGCAGCCAAGATGTAAACTCCAGGTTCACCGGGGAGCTGTTTTTT. Translating gives CASSQDVNSRFTGELFF. Complete variable domain (other parts from reference TRBV3-1 and TRBJ2-2): DTAVSQTPKYLVTQMGNDKSIKCEQNLGHDTMYWYKQDSKKFLKIMFSYNNKELIINETVPNRFSPKSPDKAHLNLHINSLELGDSAVYFCASSQDVNSRFTGELFFGEGSRLTVL.

This clonotype was seen many times. The rearrangement joins TRBV7-2 to TRBJ2-3; 7 bases align to TRBD2. V shed 5 bases, J shed 0 bases, and the junction held 2 bases outside the gene matches. The CDR3 sequence is 14 residues long. CDR1 is SGHTA and CDR2 is FQGNSA in the germline V gene. The CDR3 DNA reads TGTGCCAGCAGCCTTAGCGGGAGCACAGATACGCAGTATTTT. It is translated as CASSLSGSTDTQYF.

This clonotype was picked up many times. The chain couples TRBV4-2 to TRBJ2-4, with a tentative D call TRBD2 (6 bases). The CDR3 runs to 16 residues. Trimming left V 5 bases short and J 0 bases short, with 14 bases between. Germline V gene lookup returns CDR1 LGHNA and CDR2 YNFKEQ. DNA of the CDR3: TGTGCCAGCAGCGACAACTTGGGACTAGCCAAAAACATTCAGTACTTC. It is translated as CASSDNLGLAKNIQYF.

This clonotype was counted at least ten times. The genes are TRBV5-1 and TRBJ2-1; 11 bases match TRBD2. The CDR3 consists of 15 residues. From germline, CDR1 is SGHRS and CDR2 YFSETQ. Trimming cost V 3 bases and J 4 bases; bases outside gene matches: 3. In DNA form, the CDR3 reads TGCGCCAGCAGCTCCGGGACTAGCGGTTACAATGAGCAGTTCTTC. Its protein product is CASSSGTSGYNEQFF.

Ten or more counts support this clonotype. The chain combines TRBV7-8 with TRBJ1-2, with TRBD1 identical over 7 bases. Germline loops: CDR1 SGHVS, CDR2 FQNEAQ. This CDR3 spans 17 amino acids. The V gene end was trimmed by 5 bases and the J gene end by 0 bases; junction bases not matched to a gene: 12. The CDR3 reads CASSPKSMDRPNYGYTF. The CDR3, as DNA: TGTGCCAGCAGCCCTAAGTCGATGGACAGGCCTAACTATGGCTACACCTTC.

This clonotype has at least ten counts. The rearrangement links TRBV27 to TRBJ2-6; unclear D gene. The V and J ends lost 5 bases and 0 bases respectively, with 8 bases between them. CDR3 size: 15 residues. Germline V gene sequence: CDR1 MNHEY, CDR2 SMNVEV (reference sequence). DNA of the CDR3: TGTGCCAGCAGTGCCCAGGTCTCTGGGGCCAACGTCCTGACTTTC. Amino acids: CASSAQVSGANVLTF. Full variable domain (missing parts from reference TRBV27 and TRBJ2-6): EAQVTQNPRYLITVTGKKLTVTCSQNMNHEYMSWYRQDPGLGLRQIYYSMNVEVTDKGDVPEGYKVSRKEKRNFPLILESPSPNQTSLYFCASSAQVSGANVLTFGAGSRLTVL.

This clonotype was observed a handful of times. The V and J genes are TRBV15 and TRBJ2-5; D not certain. Trimming removed 0 bases at V and 5 bases at J, with 13 bases between. Germline CDR1 reads LNHNV; CDR2 reads YYDKDF (reference sequence). The CDR3 loop spans 15 amino acids. The CDR3 is CATSRDTGSGETQYF. The CDR3 nucleotides are TGTGCCACCAGCAGAGATACGGGCAGTGGGGAGACCCAGTACTTC.

This clonotype was observed a few times. J is TRBJ2-5 and V is TRBV5-1, with 12 bases that match TRBD1. The J segment lost 2 bases and the V segment lost 1 base, leaving 3 bases of the junction unmatched. The CDR3 has 16 amino acids. Germline V lookup: CDR1 SGHRS, CDR2 YFSETQ. The CDR3 region has the DNA TGCGCCAGCAGCTTGTTGGGACAGGGGGCGCAAGAGACCCAGTACTTC. Translation: CASSLLGQGAQETQYF.